The 3 T cell receptor beta chains below were found in one sample sequenced in a study of CD4 T cells in relation to SARS-CoV-2 and coronaviruses. Libraries were prepared by immunoSEQ multiplex PCR; TCRdb keeps only in-frame clonotypes and omits some of them. The data show some 46,000 clones, approximately 80% seen once. Their recognized antigens are unknown. The sequenced sample consisted of naive CD4+ T cells from PBMCs, cultured in vitro. Subset described: naive CD4+ T cells isolated by negative enrichment. The source of these receptors is an adult with COVID-19.

The V gene is TRBV18, the J gene TRBJ2-2; TRBD2 matches 8 bases. V was pared by 1 base and J by 5 bases, with 3 bases of the junction left unmatched. Germline V gene data show CDR1 as KGHSH and CDR2 as LQKENI. The CDR3 extends over 15 amino acids. CDR3 loop: CASSPLAGFTGELFF. The CDR3 nucleotides are TGTGCCAGCTCACCACTAGCGGGATTTACCGGGGAGCTGTTTTTT.

The CDR3 nucleotides read TGCGCCAGCAGTGACACGCAGGGTAGTCAGCCCCAGCATTTT. This encodes CASSDTQGSQPQHF. The rearrangement uses TRBV10-2 and TRBJ1-5; possible D gene TRBD1, 5 bases. Germline V lookup: CDR1 WSHSY, CDR2 SAAADI. The V and J ends lost 3 bases and 6 bases respectively, with 12 bases between them. The CDR3 runs to 14 residues.

The gene calls are TRBV29-1 and TRBJ2-5; D gene ambiguous. Germline loops: CDR1 SQVTM, CDR2 ANQGSEA. The CDR3 has 11 amino acids. The V gene lost 3 bases and the J gene lost 5 bases, with 7 bases spanning the gap. For the CDR3, the DNA is TGCAGCGTTGATAGCTTTGAGACCCAGTACTTC. Protein: CSVDSFETQYF.